One T cell receptor (beta chain) is described in this entry. The data originate from a study of PD-L1 blockade in urothelial cancer. About the research overall: Each participant's history included 0 to 3 prior chemotherapy regimens. Counts from blood samples showed a median of 141,255 T cells.

Sequenced by immunoSEQ multiplex PCR; TCRdb stores in-frame clones only, minus some. The sample has over 100,000 clones, around 93% seen once; the top ten hold about 4%. Germline CDR1 SGHTA, CDR2 FQGNSA. V lost 7 bases, J lost 4 bases, and 8 bases stayed unmatched. The length of the CDR3 is 15 residues. Time point indicated: peripheral blood 6 weeks after treatment start. Sequencing was performed on PBMCs, taken around atezolizumab (anti-PD-L1) treatment. V gene TRBV7-2 combines with J gene TRBJ1-3; 9 bases fit TRBD1. The receptor's source is a man in his fifties or sixties with urothelial cancer. CDR3 coding DNA: TGTGCCAGCATTCTACAGGGGGCGTGGGGAAACACCATATATTTT. It specifies CASILQGAWGNTIYF.